Sequencing of this TCR beta chain was carried out in a study of PD-L1 blockade in urothelial cancer. Overall study context: Blood samples had a median of approximately 150,000 T cells, tens of thousands of unique TCRs, and clonality approximately 0.08.

The CDR3 covers 16 residues. V shed 0 bases, J shed 6 bases, and the junction held 8 bases outside the gene matches. Germline-derived CDR1 and CDR2 are SGHRS and YFSETQ. The authors spiked synthetic TCR analog templates into each PCR. Only in-frame clones appear in the TCRdb table, and some are missing; sequencing was by immunoSEQ multiplex PCR. The profile shows 90,000 to 100,000 clones, around 90% of them singletons. The time point was: pretreatment peripheral blood. The TCR sequence derives from a man aged 55-75 years with urothelial cancer. The sequenced sample was PBMCs, obtained around atezolizumab (anti-PD-L1) treatment. The J gene is TRBJ2-1, the V gene TRBV5-1, with 8 bases fitting TRBD2. The CDR3 DNA follows: TGCGCCAGCAGCTTGGCCCTAATCCTAGCGGGCAATGAGCAGTTCTTC. As protein: CASSLALILAGNEQFF.